The following is a TCR beta chain sequence with its context. The data stem from a study of shared T cell receptors in the human thymus. Sequencing used immunoSEQ multiplex PCR; TCRdb keeps in-frame clones, though not all of them. The table shows about 380,000 clones, with 95% occurring only once. The receptor's source is a human donor. Input material: thymocytes.

The CDR3 sequence: CASSPSPGLAGGPMYYNEQFF. The CDR3, as DNA: TGTGCCAGCAGCCCTAGCCCGGGACTAGCGGGAGGGCCCATGTATTACAATGAGCAGTTCTTC. J is TRBJ2-1 and V is TRBV28; 16 bases map to TRBD2. The CDR3 covers 21 residues. With 6 bases clipped from V and 4 bases from J, the junction kept 18 bases outside the gene matches. Germline lookup yields CDR1 MDHEN and CDR2 SYDVKM.